This T cell receptor (beta chain) was recorded in a study of cytomegalovirus exposure and HLA in healthy donors. Study-wide results and caveats: Upon later analysis, TCR association rates were observed to vary by HLA locus, being highest for DRB1 and lowest for HLA-C. Rarity held for most TCR sequences, but there were some public TCRs that occurred in many donors. Cytomegalovirus association was assigned to 150 to 200 TCR beta chains.

Comments on this clone: Its antigen remains unknown.

The CDR3 has 16 amino acids. Germline V gives CDR1 SGHDT, CDR2 YYEEEE. Trimming pared 0 bases from V and 2 bases from J, leaving 14 bases between. 60 Vbeta and 13 Jbeta primers were used in PCR. The data were produced by immunoSEQ multiplex PCR, yet TCRdb's version contains in-frame clones alone and is incomplete. Here the sample spans over 100,000 clones, over 65% being singletons. This clonotype was obtained from a woman aged 25 to 39 in good health and CMV-seropositive. The material sequenced was PBMCs. The chain has TRBV5-6 and TRBJ2-5; TRBD2 is a possible D gene (5 bases). CDR3 sequence (DNA): TGTGCCAGCAGCTTGGTATCTAGCCTATGGCAAGAGACCCAGTACTTC. Its translation: CASSLVSSLWQETQYF.